This entry features one T cell receptor (beta chain) sequence. Its antigen is still unknown. The data were taken from a study of CXCR3-negative and CXCR3-positive naive CD8 T cells. CDR3 length: 17 residues. Per germline, CDR1 SGHTA and CDR2 FQGNSA. The libraries of TRB cDNA were prepared using 5' RACE with UMI labels. With the 5' RACE reads reprocessed, TCRdb shows one record per CDR3 protein and no DNA. The sample has about 92,000 distinct CDR3 sequences. Points from the study as a whole: More hydrophobic TRB CDR3s occurred in CXCR3-positive than in CXCR3-negative naive cells.

The rearrangement links TRBV7-2 to TRBJ2-3; TCRdb picks TRBD2, but there is no DNA to check that call. The sequence was collected from a human donor in good health. Some clones in this sample may be carry-over from other donors' samples. The sample comprised naive CXCR3+ CD8+ T cells from blood. Subset described: CD45RO-CCR7+CD27+CD95- naive CD8+ T cells expressing CXCR3 (TNR3+). CDR3 in amino acids: CASSLPGLAGGTDTQYF.